This T cell receptor (beta chain) was profiled in a study of cytomegalovirus exposure and HLA in healthy donors. Germline-derived CDR1 and CDR2 are SGHAT and FQNNGV. The length of the CDR3 is 15 residues. The V segment lost 7 bases and the J segment 4 bases; nucleotides outside the gene matches: 10. Study-wide results and limits: According to an earlier analysis, most TCR beta V segments yielded productive rearrangements about 90% or about 30% of the time.

The PCR used 60 Vbeta and 13 Jbeta primers. The protocol was immunoSEQ multiplex PCR, while the TCRdb copy is restricted to in-frame clones and leaves out a portion. The data hold tens of thousands of clones, with 60% to 75% observed a single time. On this clone itself: Its antigen is unknown.

The chain links TRBV11-2 to TRBJ1-1; 9 bases map to TRBD1. The receptor was isolated from a young man in good health and CMV-seronegative. Material for sequencing was PBMCs. CDR3 in DNA: TGTGCCAGCATTAAGGACAGGGGCGCTTCCACTGAAGCTTTCTTT. This sequence encodes CASIKDRGASTEAFF.